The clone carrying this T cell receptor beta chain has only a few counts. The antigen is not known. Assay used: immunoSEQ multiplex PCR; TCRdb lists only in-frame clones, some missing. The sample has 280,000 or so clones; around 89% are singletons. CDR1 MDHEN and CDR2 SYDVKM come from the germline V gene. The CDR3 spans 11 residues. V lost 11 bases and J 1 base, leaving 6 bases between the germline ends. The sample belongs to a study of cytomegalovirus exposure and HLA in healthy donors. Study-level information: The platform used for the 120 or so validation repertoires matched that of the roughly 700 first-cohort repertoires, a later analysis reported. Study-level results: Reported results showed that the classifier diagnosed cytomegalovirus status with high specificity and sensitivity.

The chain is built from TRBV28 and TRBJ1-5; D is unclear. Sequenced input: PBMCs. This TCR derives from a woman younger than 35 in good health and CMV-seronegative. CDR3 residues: CAGGSNQPQHF. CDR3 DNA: TGTGCCGGAGGGAGCAATCAGCCCCAGCATTTT.